Sequencing of this T cell receptor (beta chain) was carried out in a study of PD-1 blockade in classical Hodgkin lymphoma. Study results and limitations: For complete responders, baseline diversity was comparable to that of newly diagnosed patients.

Exposure to brentuximab vedotin varied, and each patient had relapsed following autologous stem cell transplantation. Only a few counts were recorded for this clone. Its antigen is still unknown. TCRdb's table, derived via immunoSEQ multiplex PCR, lists solely in-frame clones and lacks some. The profile shows fewer than 7,500 clones, approximately 77% of them singletons. The CDR3 covers 15 residues. Germline loops: CDR1 MNHNS, CDR2 SASEGT. Trimming removed 6 bases from V and 5 bases from J; junction bases left unmatched: 4. The rearrangement joins TRBV6-1 to TRBJ2-2; 12 positions agree with TRBD2. Sequenced material: peripheral blood mononuclear cells (PBMCs), taken before the second cycle of nivolumab. This TCR derives from a human donor with classical Hodgkin lymphoma. The DNA of the CDR3 is TGTGCCAGCAGGTGGCTAGCGGGAGGGACCGGGGAGCTGTTTTTT. Translated, it gives CASRWLAGGTGELFF.